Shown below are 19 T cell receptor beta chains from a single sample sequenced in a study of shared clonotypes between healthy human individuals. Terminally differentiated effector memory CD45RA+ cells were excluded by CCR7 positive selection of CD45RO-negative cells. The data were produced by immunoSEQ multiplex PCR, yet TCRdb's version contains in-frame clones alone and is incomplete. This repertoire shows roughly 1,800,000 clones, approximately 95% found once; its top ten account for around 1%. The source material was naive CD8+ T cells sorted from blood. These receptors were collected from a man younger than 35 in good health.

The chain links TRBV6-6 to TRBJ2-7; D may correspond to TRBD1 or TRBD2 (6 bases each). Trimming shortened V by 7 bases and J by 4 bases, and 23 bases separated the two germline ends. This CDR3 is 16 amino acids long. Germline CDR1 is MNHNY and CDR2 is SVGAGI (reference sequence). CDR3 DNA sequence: TGTGCCAGCACGGTGGGAATCGGCGGAGGGGGGTACGAGCAGTACTTC. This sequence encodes CASTVGIGGGGYEQYF.

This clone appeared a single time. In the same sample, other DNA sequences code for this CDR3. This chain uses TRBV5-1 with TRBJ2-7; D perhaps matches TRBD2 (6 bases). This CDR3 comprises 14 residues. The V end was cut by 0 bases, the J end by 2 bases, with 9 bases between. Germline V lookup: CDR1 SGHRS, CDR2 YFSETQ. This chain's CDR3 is CASSLGGDPYEQYF. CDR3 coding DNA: TGCGCCAGCAGCTTGGGCGGGGATCCCTACGAGCAGTACTTC.

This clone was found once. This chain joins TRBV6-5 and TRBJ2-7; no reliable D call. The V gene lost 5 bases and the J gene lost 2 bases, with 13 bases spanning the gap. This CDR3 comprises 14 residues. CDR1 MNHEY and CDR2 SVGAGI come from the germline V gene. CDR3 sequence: CASSTWELAYEQYF. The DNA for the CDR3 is TGTGCCAGCAGTACCTGGGAACTTGCCTACGAGCAGTACTTC.

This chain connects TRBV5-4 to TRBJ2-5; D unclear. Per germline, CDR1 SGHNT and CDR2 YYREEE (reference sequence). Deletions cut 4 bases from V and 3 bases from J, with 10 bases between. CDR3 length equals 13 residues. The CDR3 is CASSPEIEETQYF. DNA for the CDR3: TGTGCCAGCAGCCCCGAGATAGAAGAGACCCAGTACTTC.

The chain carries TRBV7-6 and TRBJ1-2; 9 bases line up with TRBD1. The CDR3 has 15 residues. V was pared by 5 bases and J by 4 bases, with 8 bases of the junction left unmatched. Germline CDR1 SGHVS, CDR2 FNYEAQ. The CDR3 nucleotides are TGTGCCAGCAGCGAACAGGGGGCTGGTGTCTATGGCTACACCTTC. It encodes CASSEQGAGVYGYTF. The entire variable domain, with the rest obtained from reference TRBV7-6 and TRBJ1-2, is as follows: GAGVSQSPRYKVTKRGQDVALRCDPISGHVSLYWYRQALGQGPEFLTYFNYEAQQDKSGLPNDRFSAERPEGSISTLTIQRTEQRDSAMYRCASSEQGAGVYGYTFGSGTRLTVV.

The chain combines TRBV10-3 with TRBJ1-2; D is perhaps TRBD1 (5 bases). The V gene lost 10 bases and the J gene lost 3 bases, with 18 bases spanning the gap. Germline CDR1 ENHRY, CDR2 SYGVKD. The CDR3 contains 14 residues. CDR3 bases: TGTGCCACCCTCGGGGGGGTTCGAGACTATGGCTACACCTTC. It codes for CATLGGVRDYGYTF.

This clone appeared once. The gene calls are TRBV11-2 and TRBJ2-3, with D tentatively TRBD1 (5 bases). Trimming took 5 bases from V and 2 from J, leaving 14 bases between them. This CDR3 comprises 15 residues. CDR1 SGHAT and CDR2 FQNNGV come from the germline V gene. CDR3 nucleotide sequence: TGTGCCAGCAGCGCAGACAGCTCCCACACAGATACGCAGTATTTT. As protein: CASSADSSHTDTQYF.

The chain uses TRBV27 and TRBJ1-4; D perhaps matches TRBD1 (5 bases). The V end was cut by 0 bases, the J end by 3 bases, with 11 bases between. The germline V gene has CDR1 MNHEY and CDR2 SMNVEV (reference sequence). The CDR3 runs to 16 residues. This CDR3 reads CASSLSGTAANEKLFF. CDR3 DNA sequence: TGTGCCAGCAGTTTATCGGGGACTGCCGCTAATGAAAAACTGTTTTTT.

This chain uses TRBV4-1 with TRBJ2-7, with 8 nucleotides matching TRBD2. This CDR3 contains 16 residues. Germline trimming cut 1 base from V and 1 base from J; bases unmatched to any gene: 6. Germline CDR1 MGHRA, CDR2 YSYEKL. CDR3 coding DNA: TGCGCCAGCAGCCAAGCAGGACTAGCCCCATCCTACGAGCAGTACTTC. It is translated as CASSQAGLAPSYEQYF.

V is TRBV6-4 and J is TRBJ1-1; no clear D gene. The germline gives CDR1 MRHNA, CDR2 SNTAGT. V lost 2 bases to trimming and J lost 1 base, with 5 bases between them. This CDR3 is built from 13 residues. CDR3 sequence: CASSDRENTEAFF. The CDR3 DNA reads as TGTGCCAGCAGTGACAGGGAGAACACTGAAGCTTTCTTT.

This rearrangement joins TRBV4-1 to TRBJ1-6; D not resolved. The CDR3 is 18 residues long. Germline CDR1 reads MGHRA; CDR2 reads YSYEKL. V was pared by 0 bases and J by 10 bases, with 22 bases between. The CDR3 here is CASSQEAGALIITSPLHF. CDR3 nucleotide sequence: TGCGCCAGCAGCCAAGAAGCGGGCGCCTTGATCATCACCTCACCCCTCCACTTT.

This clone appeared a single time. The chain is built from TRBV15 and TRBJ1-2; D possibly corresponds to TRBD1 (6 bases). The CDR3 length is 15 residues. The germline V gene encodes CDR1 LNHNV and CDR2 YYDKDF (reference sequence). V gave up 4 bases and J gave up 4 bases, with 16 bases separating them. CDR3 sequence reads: CATSTRTGGFYGYTF. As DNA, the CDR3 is TGTGCCACCAGCACTAGAACCGGGGGCTTCTATGGCTACACCTTC. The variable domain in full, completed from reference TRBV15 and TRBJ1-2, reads DAMVIQNPRYQVTQFGKPVTLSCSQTLNHNVMYWYQQKSSQAPKLLFHYYDKDFNNEADTPDNFQSRRPNTSFCFLDIRSPGLGDTAMYLCATSTRTGGFYGYTFGSGTRLTVV.

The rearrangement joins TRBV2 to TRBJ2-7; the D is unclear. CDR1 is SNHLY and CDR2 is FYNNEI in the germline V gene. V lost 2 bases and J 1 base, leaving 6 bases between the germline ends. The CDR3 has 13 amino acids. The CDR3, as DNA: TGTGCCAGCAGTGAACTGGTGTCCTACGAGCAGTACTTC. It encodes CASSELVSYEQYF.

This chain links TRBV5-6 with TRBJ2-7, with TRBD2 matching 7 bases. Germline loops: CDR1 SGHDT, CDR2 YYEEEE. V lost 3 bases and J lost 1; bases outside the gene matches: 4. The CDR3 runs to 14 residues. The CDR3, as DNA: TGTGCCAGCAGCTCCAGCGGGGAGTCCTACGAGCAGTACTTC. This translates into CASSSSGESYEQYF.

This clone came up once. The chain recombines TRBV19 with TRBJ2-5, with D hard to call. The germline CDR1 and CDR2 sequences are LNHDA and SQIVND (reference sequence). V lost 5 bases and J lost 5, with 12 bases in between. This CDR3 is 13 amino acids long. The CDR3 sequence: CASSPRNKETQYF. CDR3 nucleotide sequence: TGTGCCAGTAGTCCCCGAAACAAGGAGACCCAGTACTTC.

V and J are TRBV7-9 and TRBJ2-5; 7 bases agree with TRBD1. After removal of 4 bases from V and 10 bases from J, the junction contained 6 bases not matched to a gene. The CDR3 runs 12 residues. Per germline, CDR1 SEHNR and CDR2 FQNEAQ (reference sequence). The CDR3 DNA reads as TGTGCCAGCAGCTCTGACAGGGTAATCCAGTACTTC. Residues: CASSSDRVIQYF.

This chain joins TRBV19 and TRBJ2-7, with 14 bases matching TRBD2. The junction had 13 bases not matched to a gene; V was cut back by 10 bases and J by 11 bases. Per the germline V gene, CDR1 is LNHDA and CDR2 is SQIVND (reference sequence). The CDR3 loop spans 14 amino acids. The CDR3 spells CATSRGLAGEEEYF. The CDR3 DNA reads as TGTGCCACCTCCAGGGGACTAGCGGGAGAGGAGGAGTACTTC.

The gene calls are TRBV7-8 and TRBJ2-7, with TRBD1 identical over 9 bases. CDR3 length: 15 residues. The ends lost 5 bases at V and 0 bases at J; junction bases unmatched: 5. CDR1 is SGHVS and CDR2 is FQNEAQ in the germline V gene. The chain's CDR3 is CASSRGTGLSYEQYF. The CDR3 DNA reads TGTGCCAGCAGCCGGGGGACAGGGCTCTCCTACGAGCAGTACTTC.

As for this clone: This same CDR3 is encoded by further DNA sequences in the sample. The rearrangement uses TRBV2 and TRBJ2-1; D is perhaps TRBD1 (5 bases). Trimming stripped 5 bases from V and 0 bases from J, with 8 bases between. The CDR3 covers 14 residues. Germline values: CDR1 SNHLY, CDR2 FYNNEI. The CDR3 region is CASSPQGSYNEQFF. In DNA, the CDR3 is TGTGCCAGCAGTCCCCAGGGCTCCTACAATGAGCAGTTCTTC.